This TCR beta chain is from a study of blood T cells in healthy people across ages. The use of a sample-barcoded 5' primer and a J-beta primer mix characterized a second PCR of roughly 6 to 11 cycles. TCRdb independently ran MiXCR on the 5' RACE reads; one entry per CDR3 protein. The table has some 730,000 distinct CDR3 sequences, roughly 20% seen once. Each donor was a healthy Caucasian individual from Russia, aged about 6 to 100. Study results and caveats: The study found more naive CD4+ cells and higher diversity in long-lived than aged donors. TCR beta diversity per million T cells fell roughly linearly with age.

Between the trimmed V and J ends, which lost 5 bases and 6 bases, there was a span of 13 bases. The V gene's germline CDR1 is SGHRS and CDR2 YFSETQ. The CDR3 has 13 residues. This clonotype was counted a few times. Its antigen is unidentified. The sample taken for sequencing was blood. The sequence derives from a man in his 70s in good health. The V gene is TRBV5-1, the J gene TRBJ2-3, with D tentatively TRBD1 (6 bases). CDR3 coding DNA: TGCGCCAGCAGTTTCCCAGGGGACGATACGCAGTATTTT. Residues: CASSFPGDDTQYF. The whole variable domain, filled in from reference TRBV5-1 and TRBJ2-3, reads KAGVTQTPRYLIKTRGQQVTLSCSPISGHRSVSWYQQTPGQGLQFLFEYFSETQRNKGNFPGRFSGRQFSNSRSEMNVSTLELGDSALYLCASSFPGDDTQYFGPGTRLTVL.